This TCR beta chain originates from a study of OX40 agonist ivuxolimab in advanced cancers. Clones were read by immunoSEQ multiplex PCR, and TCRdb kept only the in-frame ones, dropping some. The sample records around 100,000 clones, around nine tenths being singletons. Germline V CDR1 and CDR2: MDHEN, SYDVKM. The germline V and J ends were trimmed by 6 bases and 2 bases, with 26 bases remaining between them. There are 18 residues in the CDR3. Broader study findings: Which antigen the expanded peripheral T cells recognized is unknown.

With regard to this clone: Antigen specificity is unknown.

The genes are TRBV28 and TRBJ2-7; D tentatively fits TRBD1 or TRBD2 (6 bases each). Sequencing was performed on CD4+ or CD8+ T cells sorted from blood, taken in a trial of the OX40 agonist ivuxolimab. The origin of this receptor is an adult with an advanced solid tumor such as melanoma, head and neck, liver or kidney cancer. CDR3 bases: TGTGCCAGCAGCCCACCCCCCGGAGGGGGGTATATGACCTACGAGCAGTACTTC. Protein product: CASSPPPGGGYMTYEQYF. The complete variable domain, with remaining parts taken from reference TRBV28 and TRBJ2-7, reads DVKVTQSSRYLVKRTGEKVFLECVQDMDHENMFWYRQDPGLGLRLIYFSYDVKMKEKGDIPEGYSVSREKKERFSLILESASTNQTSMYLCASSPPPGGGYMTYEQYFGPGTRLTVT.